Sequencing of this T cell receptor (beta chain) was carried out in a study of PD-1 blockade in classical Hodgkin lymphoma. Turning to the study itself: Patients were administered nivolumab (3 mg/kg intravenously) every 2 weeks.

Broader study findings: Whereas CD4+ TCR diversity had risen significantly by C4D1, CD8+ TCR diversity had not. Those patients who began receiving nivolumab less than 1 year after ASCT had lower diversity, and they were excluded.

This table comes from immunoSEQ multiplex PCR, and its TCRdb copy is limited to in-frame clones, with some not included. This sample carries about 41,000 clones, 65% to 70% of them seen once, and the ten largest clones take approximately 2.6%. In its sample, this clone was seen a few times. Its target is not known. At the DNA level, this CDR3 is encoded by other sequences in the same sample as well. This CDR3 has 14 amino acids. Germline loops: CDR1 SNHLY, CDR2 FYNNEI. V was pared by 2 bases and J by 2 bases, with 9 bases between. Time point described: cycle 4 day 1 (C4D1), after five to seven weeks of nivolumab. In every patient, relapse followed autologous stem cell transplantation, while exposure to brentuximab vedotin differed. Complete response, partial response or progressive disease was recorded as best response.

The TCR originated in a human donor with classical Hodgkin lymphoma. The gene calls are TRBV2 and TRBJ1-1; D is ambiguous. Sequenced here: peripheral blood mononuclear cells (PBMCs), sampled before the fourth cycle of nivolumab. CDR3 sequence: CASSEWASNTEAFF. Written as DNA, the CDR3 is TGTGCCAGCAGTGAATGGGCATCAAACACTGAAGCTTTCTTT.